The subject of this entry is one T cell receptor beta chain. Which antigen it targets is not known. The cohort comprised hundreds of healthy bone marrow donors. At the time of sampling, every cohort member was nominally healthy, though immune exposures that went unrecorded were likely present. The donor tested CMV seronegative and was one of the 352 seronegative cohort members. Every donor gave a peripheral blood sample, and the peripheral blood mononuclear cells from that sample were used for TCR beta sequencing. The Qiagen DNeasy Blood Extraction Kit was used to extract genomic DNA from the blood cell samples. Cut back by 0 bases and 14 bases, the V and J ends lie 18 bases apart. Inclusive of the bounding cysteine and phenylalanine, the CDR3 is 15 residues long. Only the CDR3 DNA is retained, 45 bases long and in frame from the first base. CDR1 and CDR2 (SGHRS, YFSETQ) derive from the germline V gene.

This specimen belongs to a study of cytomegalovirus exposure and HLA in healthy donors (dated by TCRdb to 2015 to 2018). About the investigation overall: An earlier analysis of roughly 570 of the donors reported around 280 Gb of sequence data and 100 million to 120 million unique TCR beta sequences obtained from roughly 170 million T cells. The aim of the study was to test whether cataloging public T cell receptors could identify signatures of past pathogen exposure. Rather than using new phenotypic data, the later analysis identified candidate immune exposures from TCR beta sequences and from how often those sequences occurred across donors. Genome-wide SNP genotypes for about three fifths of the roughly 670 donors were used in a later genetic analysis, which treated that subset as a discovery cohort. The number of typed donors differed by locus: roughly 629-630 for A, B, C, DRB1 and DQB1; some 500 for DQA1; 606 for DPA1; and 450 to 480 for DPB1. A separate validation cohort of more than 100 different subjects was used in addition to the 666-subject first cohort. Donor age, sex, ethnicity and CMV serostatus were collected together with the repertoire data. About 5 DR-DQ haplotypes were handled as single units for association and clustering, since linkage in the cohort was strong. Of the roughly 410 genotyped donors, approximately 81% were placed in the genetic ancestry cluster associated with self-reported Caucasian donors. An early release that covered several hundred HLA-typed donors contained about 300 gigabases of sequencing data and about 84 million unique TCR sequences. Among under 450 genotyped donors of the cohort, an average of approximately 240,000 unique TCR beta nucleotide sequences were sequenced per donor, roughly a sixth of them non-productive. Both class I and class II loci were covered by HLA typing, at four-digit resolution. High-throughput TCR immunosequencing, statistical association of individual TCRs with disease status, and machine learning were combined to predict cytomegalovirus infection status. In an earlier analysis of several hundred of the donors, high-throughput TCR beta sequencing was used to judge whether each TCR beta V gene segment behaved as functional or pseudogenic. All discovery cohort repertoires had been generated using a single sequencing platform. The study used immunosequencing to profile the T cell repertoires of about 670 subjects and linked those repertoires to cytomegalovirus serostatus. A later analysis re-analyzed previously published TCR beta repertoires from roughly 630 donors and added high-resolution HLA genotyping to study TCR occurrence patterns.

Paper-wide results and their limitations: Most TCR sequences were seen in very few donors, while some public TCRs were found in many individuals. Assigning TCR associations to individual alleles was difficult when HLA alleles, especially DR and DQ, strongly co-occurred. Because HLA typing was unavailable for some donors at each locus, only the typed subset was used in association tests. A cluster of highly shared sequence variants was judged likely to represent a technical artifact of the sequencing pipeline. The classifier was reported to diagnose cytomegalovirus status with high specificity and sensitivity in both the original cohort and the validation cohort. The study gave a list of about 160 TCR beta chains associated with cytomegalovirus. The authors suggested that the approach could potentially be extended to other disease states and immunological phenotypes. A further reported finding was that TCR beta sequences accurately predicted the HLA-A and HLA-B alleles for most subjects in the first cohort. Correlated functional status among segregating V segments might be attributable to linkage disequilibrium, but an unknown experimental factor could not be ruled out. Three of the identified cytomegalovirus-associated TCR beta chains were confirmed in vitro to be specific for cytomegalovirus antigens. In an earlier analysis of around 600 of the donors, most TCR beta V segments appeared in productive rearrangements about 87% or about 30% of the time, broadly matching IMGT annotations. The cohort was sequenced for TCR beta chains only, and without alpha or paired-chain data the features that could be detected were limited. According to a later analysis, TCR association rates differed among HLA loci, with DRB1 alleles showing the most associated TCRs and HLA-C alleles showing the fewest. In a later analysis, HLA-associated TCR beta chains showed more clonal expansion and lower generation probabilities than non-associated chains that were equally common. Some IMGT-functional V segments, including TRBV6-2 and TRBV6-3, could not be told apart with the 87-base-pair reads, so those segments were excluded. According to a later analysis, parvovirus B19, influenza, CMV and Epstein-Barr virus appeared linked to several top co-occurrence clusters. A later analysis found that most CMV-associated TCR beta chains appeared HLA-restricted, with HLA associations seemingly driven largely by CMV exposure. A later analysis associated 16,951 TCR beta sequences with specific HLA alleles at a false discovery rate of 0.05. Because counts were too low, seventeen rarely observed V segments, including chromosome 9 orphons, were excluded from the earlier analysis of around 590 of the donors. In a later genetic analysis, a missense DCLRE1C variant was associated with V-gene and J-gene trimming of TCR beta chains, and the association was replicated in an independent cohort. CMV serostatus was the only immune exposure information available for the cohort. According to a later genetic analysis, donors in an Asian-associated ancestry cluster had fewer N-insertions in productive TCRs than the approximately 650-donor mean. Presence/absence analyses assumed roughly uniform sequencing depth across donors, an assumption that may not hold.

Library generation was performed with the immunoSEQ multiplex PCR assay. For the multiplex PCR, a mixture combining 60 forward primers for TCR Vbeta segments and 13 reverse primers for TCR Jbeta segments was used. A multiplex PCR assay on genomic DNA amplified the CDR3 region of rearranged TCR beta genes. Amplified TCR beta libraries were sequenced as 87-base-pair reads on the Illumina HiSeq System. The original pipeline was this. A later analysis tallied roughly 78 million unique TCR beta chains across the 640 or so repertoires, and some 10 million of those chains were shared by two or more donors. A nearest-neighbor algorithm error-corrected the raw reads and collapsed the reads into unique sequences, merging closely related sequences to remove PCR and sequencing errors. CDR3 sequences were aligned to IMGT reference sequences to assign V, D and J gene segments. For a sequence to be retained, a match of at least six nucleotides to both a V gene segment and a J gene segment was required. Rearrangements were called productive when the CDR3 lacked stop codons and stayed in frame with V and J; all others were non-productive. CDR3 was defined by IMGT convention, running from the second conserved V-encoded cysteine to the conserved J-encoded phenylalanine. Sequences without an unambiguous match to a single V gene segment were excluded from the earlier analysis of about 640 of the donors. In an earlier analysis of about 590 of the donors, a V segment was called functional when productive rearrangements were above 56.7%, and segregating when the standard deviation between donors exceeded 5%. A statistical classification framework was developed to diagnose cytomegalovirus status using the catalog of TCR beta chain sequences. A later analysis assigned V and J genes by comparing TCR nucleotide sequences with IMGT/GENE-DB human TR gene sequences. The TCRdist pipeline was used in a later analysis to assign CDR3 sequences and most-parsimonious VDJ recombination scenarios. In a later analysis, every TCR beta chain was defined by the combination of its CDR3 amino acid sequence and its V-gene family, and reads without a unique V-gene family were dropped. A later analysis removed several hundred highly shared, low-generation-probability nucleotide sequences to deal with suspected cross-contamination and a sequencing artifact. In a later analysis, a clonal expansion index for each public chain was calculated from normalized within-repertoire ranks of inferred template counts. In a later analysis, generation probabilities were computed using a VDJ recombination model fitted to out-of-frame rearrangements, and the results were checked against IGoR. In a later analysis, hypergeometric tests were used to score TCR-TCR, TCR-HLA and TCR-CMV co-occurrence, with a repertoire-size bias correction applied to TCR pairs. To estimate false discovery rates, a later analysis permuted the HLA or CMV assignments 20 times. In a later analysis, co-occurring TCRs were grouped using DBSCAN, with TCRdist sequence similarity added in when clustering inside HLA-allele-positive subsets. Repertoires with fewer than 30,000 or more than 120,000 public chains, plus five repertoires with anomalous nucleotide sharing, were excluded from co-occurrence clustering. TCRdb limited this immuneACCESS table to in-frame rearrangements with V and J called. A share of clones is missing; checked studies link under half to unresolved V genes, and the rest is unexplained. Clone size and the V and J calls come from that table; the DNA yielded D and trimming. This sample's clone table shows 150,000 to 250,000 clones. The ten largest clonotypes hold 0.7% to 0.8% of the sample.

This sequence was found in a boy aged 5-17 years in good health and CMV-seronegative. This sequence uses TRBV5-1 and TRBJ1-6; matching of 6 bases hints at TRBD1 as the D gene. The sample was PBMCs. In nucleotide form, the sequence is TGCGCCAGCAGCTTGGTCGAGGGGGAAGAGGCTTCCCTCCACTTT. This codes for CASSLVEGEEASLHF.